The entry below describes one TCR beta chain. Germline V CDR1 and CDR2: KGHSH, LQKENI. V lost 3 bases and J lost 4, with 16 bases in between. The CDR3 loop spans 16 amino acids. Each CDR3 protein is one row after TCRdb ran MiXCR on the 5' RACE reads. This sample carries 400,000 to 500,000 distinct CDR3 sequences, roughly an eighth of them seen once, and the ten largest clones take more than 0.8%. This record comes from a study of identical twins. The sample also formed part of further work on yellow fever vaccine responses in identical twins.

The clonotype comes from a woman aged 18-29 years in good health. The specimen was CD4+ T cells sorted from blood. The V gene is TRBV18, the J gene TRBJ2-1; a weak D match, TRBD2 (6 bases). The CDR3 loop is CASSPAKPGTYNEQFF. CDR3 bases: TGTGCCAGCTCACCGGCCAAACCCGGGACTTACAATGAGCAGTTCTTC.